Here is one T cell receptor beta chain with its context. Its antigen target is currently unknown. Within one base of it there is no much larger clone, and no base qualities were kept. The entry originates in a study of blood T cells in healthy people across ages (dated by TCRdb to the mid-2010s). Broadly, across the study: In model experiments, roughly one uniquely barcoded TCR beta cDNA molecule per two T cells was captured by template switching. Donors of different ages were randomly distributed across sequencing lanes to avoid experimental bias. The study analyzed two additional independent replicas of 1 million unique cDNA reads from the same blood draw for two donors, one aged 18 to 29 and one aged 80 or older. To track age-related changes in TCR beta repertoire diversity, the study relied on deep sequencing normalized with unique cDNA molecular identifiers. Four age groups were formed from the donors: young (average approximately 15 years), middle-aged (approximately 40), aged (over 55) and long-lived (approximately 78). Results and caveats for the whole study, not just this receptor: Donor CMV infection status was unknown, potentially confounding age-related changes in expanded clonotypes. There was a strong correlation between observed TCR beta diversity and the percentage of naive T cells measured by flow cytometry. Bulk unsorted PBMC profiling prevented conclusive comparison of naive and antigen-experienced compartments. Compared with the aged group, more naive CD4+ T cells, fewer expanded clones and increased TCR diversity were shown by the long-lived group, suggesting age selection. Observed TCR beta diversity per million T cells fell roughly linearly with age, and a significant reduction was already apparent by age roughly 40. Estimates of total diversity based on one million sequenced T cells were considered lower bounds and underestimates.

Donors were 35 to 40 systemically healthy Caucasian individuals from Russia aged roughly 6 to 90 years. Each donor gave around 9.5 milliliters of peripheral blood, collected into EDTA-treated Vacutainer tubes. Ficoll-Paque density-gradient centrifugation was used to isolate PBMCs, with at least 7 million obtained per sample. Total RNA was extracted from PBMCs with Trizol reagent, with at least 6 micrograms obtained per sample. For every donor, flow cytometry on a PBMC aliquot measured the percentage of naive CD45RAhigh/CD27high T cells. Receptors were amplified or captured by 5' RACE. The sequencer was an Illumina HiSeq 2500. A second roughly 6 to 11 cycle PCR used a sample-barcoded 5' primer and a J-beta primer mix. A unique molecular identifier was introduced onto each TCR beta cDNA molecule by a template-switch 5' adaptor carrying 12 random nucleotides. Each sample yielded at least 2.5 million CDR3-containing paired-end reads. All of the RNA was converted into first-strand cDNA using the Mint cDNA synthesis kit, with a TRBC-specific oligonucleotide serving as the primer. Following uracil-DNA glycosylase treatment, a first 18-cycle PCR with universal primers M1SS and BC2_uni_R was performed on all cDNA. In the source study's methods: Each sample was normalized by randomly selecting 1 million high-quality reads, each carrying a distinct molecular identifier. Reads with shared molecular identifiers were discarded instead of being binned into consensus sequences. CDR3 identification, clonotype clustering and error correction used MiTCR with a Q25 quality threshold and the strictest error-elimination algorithm. A nonparametric unseen species model using Euler transformation provided a lower-bound estimate of total TCR beta diversity. The public reads were run again by TCRdb, first through fastp at Q25 and then through MiXCR, and only productive beta chains were kept. Rows are unified per CDR3 protein, each entry keeping the most common DNA and genes. These V and J calls originate from TCRdb's pipeline instead of the authors' own analysis. This sample gives around 600,000 distinct CDR3 sequences in total; around half of them show up just once. Under 30% of the sample is in the top ten clones.

Trimming takes 3 bases from V and 1 base from J, and the germline ends sit 14 bases apart. CDR1 DFQATT and CDR2 SNEGSKA are derived from the germline V gene (reference sequence). From its cysteine to its phenylalanine, the CDR3 spans 15 amino acids. The kept DNA is CDR3 alone, 45 bases in frame from the first base. Sequenced input: blood. This chain joins TRBV20-1 to TRBJ2-3, with the D gene uncertain. The sequence was collected from a man aged 80 or over in good health. The DNA sequence is TGCAGTGCTAGCGTGCGACCTCTTGGCACAGATACGCAGTATTTT. It translates as CSASVRPLGTDTQYF.